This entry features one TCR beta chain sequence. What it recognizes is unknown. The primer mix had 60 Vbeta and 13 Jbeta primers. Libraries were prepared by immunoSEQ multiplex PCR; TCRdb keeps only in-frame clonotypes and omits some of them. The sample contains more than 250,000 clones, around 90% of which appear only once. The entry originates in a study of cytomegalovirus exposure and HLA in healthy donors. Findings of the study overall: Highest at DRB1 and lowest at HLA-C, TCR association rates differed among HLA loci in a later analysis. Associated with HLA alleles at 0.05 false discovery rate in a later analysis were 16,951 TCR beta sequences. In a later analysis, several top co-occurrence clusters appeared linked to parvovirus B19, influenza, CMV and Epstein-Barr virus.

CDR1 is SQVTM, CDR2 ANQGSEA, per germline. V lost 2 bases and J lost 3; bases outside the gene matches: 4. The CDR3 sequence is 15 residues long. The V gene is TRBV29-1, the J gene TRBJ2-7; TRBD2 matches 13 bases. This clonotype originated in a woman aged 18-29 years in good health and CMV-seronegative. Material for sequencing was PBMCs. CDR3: CSVEKLAGGFYEQYF. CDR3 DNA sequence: TGCAGCGTTGAAAAACTAGCGGGGGGGTTCTACGAGCAGTACTTC.